The entry below describes one T cell receptor (beta chain). Its antigen is unknown. The data were taken from a study of cytomegalovirus exposure and HLA in healthy donors. Study outcomes and limitations: Reportedly, diagnosis of cytomegalovirus status by the classifier showed high specificity and sensitivity. Most sequenced TCRs were rare (though some public TCRs occurred in many donors). In most subjects, TCR beta sequences reportedly gave accurate predictions of HLA-A and HLA-B alleles.

Primers for the PCR totalled 60 Vbeta and 13 Jbeta. Clones were sequenced by immunoSEQ multiplex PCR, and TCRdb holds only the in-frame ones, with some missing. Among tens of thousands of clones listed, around three fifths were seen once. Trimming removed 0 bases at V and 4 bases at J, with 12 bases between. The germline gives CDR1 LGHNA, CDR2 YSLEER. This CDR3 contains 15 residues. The origin of this receptor is a woman aged 45-65 years in good health and CMV-seropositive. The source material was PBMCs. The genes are TRBV4-3 and TRBJ1-2, with no clear D. The CDR3 DNA reads as TGCGCCAGCAGCCAAGATTCGTCAGCGGGCTATGGCTACACCTTC. Translating it yields CASSQDSSAGYGYTF.